Below are 31 T cell receptor beta chains sequenced from a single sample in a study of cytomegalovirus exposure and HLA in healthy donors. PCR primers comprised 60 Vbeta and 13 Jbeta primers. Using immunoSEQ multiplex PCR, the repertoire was profiled, and TCRdb retains in-frame clones only, with some absent. The profile shows roughly 88,000 clones, less than 85% of them singletons. The specimen sequenced was PBMCs. The receptors here all came from a man between 25 and 39 years old in good health and CMV-seropositive.

For this clone: One junction end disagrees with the germline gene, perhaps due to a read error. The rearrangement joins TRBV7-3 to TRBJ2-1, with D possibly being TRBD1 (6 bases). Germline CDR1 reads SGHTA; CDR2 reads FQGTGA. The CDR3 is 15 amino acids. CDR3 residues: CASSLRLYGQNEQFF. In DNA form, the CDR3 reads TGTGCCAGCAGTTTAAGGTTGTACGGACAGAATGAGCAGTTCTTC.

CDR3 loop: CASRPLDRDNYGYTF. The CDR3 DNA follows: TGTGCCAGCAGGCCTTTAGACAGGGATAACTATGGCTACACCTTC. The chain is built from TRBV28 and TRBJ1-2; 7 bases fit TRBD1. Germline V gives CDR1 MDHEN, CDR2 SYDVKM. The length of the CDR3 is 15 residues. Unmatched junction bases numbered 8, after V lost 6 bases and J lost 1 base.

V gene TRBV27 combines with J gene TRBJ2-5; D remains unclear. The V and J ends lost 2 bases and 0 bases respectively, with 10 bases between them. The CDR3 is 15 residues long. The germline V gene encodes CDR1 MNHEY and CDR2 SMNVEV (reference sequence). The DNA of the CDR3 is TGTGCCAGCAGTTTAAGGAACGGGTACCAAGAGACCCAGTACTTC. Translation gives CASSLRNGYQETQYF.

The rearrangement joins TRBV27 to TRBJ2-1, with D perhaps TRBD1 (5 bases). The CDR3 is 16 residues long. Trimming pared 6 bases from V and 9 bases from J, leaving 24 bases between. Germline values: CDR1 MNHEY, CDR2 SMNVEV (reference sequence). The DNA of the CDR3 is TGTGCCAGCAGCACCTACAAGGACGTCCGTGGGGCTGAGCAGTTCTTC. Protein: CASSTYKDVRGAEQFF.

The table lists this clone with a few counts. The V and J genes are TRBV4-3 and TRBJ2-7; 10 nucleotides line up with TRBD2. The ends lost 4 bases at V and 1 base at J; junction bases unmatched: 4. The CDR3 is 15 amino acids. Germline V lookup: CDR1 LGHNA, CDR2 YSLEER. The CDR3 sequence is CASSLAGGTSYEQYF. As DNA, the CDR3 is TGCGCCAGCAGCCTAGCGGGAGGTACTTCCTACGAGCAGTACTTC.

This chain links TRBV28 with TRBJ2-7, with 9 bases lining up with TRBD2. Germline CDR1 MDHEN, CDR2 SYDVKM. The V segment lost 1 base and the J segment 2 bases; nucleotides outside the gene matches: 12. This CDR3 spans 18 amino acids. CDR3 residues: CASSLSPSMLAGTYEQYF. The CDR3 DNA reads TGTGCCAGCAGTTTATCCCCTTCCATGCTAGCGGGAACCTACGAGCAGTACTTC.

In its sample, this clone was seen once. This chain uses TRBV15 with TRBJ1-1, with 7 bases matching TRBD1. The germline V gene has CDR1 LNHNV and CDR2 YYDKDF (reference sequence). This CDR3 has 12 amino acids. With 1 base clipped from V and 11 bases from J, the junction kept 4 bases outside the gene matches. The CDR3 nucleotides read TGTGCCACCAGCAGAGCCGACAGGGTCGCTTTCTTT. This codes for CATSRADRVAFF. The full variable domain, with the rest looked up from reference TRBV15 and TRBJ1-1, is DAMVIQNPRYQVTQFGKPVTLSCSQTLNHNVMYWYQQKSSQAPKLLFHYYDKDFNNEADTPDNFQSRRPNTSFCFLDIRSPGLGDTAMYLCATSRADRVAFFGQGTRLTVV.

The V and J genes are TRBV4-2 and TRBJ1-2; D may be TRBD1 (6 bases). CDR1 and CDR2 (germline): LGHNA, YNFKEQ. The CDR3 runs to 16 residues. Trimming removed 0 bases at V and 0 bases at J, with 11 bases between. The CDR3 protein is CASSQEERTANYGYTF. In DNA form, the CDR3 reads TGTGCCAGCAGCCAAGAGGAGAGGACAGCTAACTATGGCTACACCTTC.

V gene TRBV5-8 combines with J gene TRBJ1-1, with 8 bases fitting TRBD1. J gave up 0 bases and V 1 base, and 8 bases lay outside the gene matches. The CDR3 covers 17 residues. Germline CDR1 SGHTS, CDR2 YDEGEE. DNA for the CDR3: TGTGCCAGCAGCTTGAGACAGGGGCGATTTCTGAACACTGAAGCTTTCTTT. This codes for CASSLRQGRFLNTEAFF. The whole variable domain, filled in from reference TRBV5-8 and TRBJ1-1, reads EAGVTQSPTHLIKTRGQQATLRCSPISGHTSVYWYQQALGLGLQFLLWYDEGEERNRGNFPPRFSGRQFPNYSSELNVNALELEDSALYLCASSLRQGRFLNTEAFFGQGTRLTVV.

The chain links TRBV5-6 to TRBJ1-3, with TRBD1 matching over 8 bases. Trimming cost V 4 bases and J 8 bases; bases outside gene matches: 8. There are 14 residues in the CDR3. Germline-derived CDR1 and CDR2 are SGHDT and YYEEEE. The CDR3 protein is CASSTQTGADTIYF. CDR3 bases: TGTGCCAGCAGCACGCAGACAGGGGCGGACACCATATATTTT. Variable domain in full (rest from reference TRBV5-6 and TRBJ1-3): DAGVTQSPTHLIKTRGQQVTLRCSPKSGHDTVSWYQQALGQGPQFIFQYYEEEERQRGNFPDRFSGHQFPNYSSELNVNALLLGDSALYLCASSTQTGADTIYFGEGSWLTVV.

J is TRBJ1-1 and V is TRBV19, with 7 nucleotides matching TRBD1. Trimming removed 5 bases from V and 2 bases from J; junction bases left unmatched: 11. Looked up from germline, CDR1 is LNHDA and CDR2 is SQIVND (reference sequence). The CDR3 loop spans 16 amino acids. CDR3 residues: CASSSYTGTVNTEAFF. The CDR3 nucleotides are TGTGCCAGTAGTTCTTATACCGGGACAGTAAACACTGAAGCTTTCTTT.

The V gene is TRBV4-1, the J gene TRBJ1-6; tentatively, D is TRBD1 (6 bases). Trimming took off 0 bases at V and 4 bases at J, with 16 bases between the two ends. Germline CDR1 is MGHRA and CDR2 is YSYEKL. The CDR3 contains 18 residues. CDR3 in amino acids: CASSQEGRGPHYNSPLHF. In DNA form, the CDR3 reads TGCGCCAGCAGCCAAGAGGGCAGGGGTCCACATTATAATTCACCCCTCCACTTT.

The chain couples TRBV28 to TRBJ1-2; 10 bases agree with TRBD1. The V gene's germline CDR1 is MDHEN and CDR2 SYDVKM. The CDR3 has 14 amino acids. V lost 5 bases, J lost 6 bases, and 6 bases stayed unmatched. The CDR3 bases are TGTGCCAGCAGTCTAGACAGGGGGCAGGATGGCTACACCTTC. Its protein product is CASSLDRGQDGYTF.

This chain uses TRBV7-9 with TRBJ2-6; 12 positions agree with TRBD1. This CDR3 has 18 amino acids. The J segment lost 4 bases and the V segment lost 4 bases, leaving 8 bases of the junction unmatched. CDR1 and CDR2 (germline): SEHNR, FQNEAQ (reference sequence). The CDR3 sequence: CASSSRDRGRVGANVLTF. CDR3 DNA: TGTGCCAGCAGCTCTCGGGACAGGGGGCGAGTAGGGGCCAACGTCCTGACTTTC.

The chain has TRBV10-3 and TRBJ2-5; TRBD1 is a possible D gene (6 bases). The germline V gene has CDR1 ENHRY and CDR2 SYGVKD. The CDR3 is made up of 16 amino acids. The germline V and J ends were trimmed by 0 bases and 3 bases, with 14 bases remaining between them. For the CDR3, the DNA is TGTGCCATCAGTGAGTCGGTGGGACAAGGTGAAGAGACCCAGTACTTC. Protein sequence: CAISESVGQGEETQYF.

V gene TRBV30 combines with J gene TRBJ1-1; 7 nucleotides line up with TRBD1. The germline V gene has CDR1 GTSNPN and CDR2 SVGIG (reference sequence). Trimming cost V 2 bases and J 6 bases; bases outside gene matches: 6. This CDR3 region has 13 residues. As DNA, the CDR3 is TGTGCCTGGAGTTTAACAGGGGATTCTGAAGCTTTCTTT. It codes for CAWSLTGDSEAFF.

V and J are TRBV9 and TRBJ1-4, with D uncertain. Trimming left V 0 bases short and J 3 bases short, with 9 bases between. In germline, CDR1 is SGDLS, CDR2 YYNGEE. The CDR3 extends over 15 amino acids. The CDR3 DNA reads as TGTGCCAGCAGCGTAGGATTACAGCCTAATGAAAAACTGTTTTTT. It codes for CASSVGLQPNEKLFF. The full variable domain, completed using reference TRBV9 and TRBJ1-4, is DSGVTQTPKHLITATGQRVTLRCSPRSGDLSVYWYQQSLDQGLQFLIQYYNGEERAKGNILERFSAQQFPDLHSELNLSSLELGDSALYFCASSVGLQPNEKLFFGSGTQLSVL.

The V gene is TRBV5-1, the J gene TRBJ2-1; TRBD2 matches 12 bases. Germline CDR1 and CDR2: SGHRS and YFSETQ. The CDR3 runs to 14 residues. V gave up 0 bases and J gave up 8 bases; unmatched junction bases: 0. CDR3 in DNA: TGCGCCAGCAGCTTGGGACTAGCGGGGGATGAGCAGTTCTTC. It yields the protein CASSLGLAGDEQFF.

V usage is TRBV6-5 and J usage is TRBJ1-1, with D tentatively TRBD1 (5 bases). Germline CDR1 and CDR2: MNHEY and SVGAGI. The CDR3 is made up of 15 amino acids. Trimming removed 0 bases from V and 1 base from J, with 9 bases in between. The CDR3 bases are TGTGCCAGCAGTTACTCATGGCAGGGGAACACTGAAGCTTTCTTT. Translating it yields CASSYSWQGNTEAFF.

This chain joins TRBV5-6 and TRBJ2-3; 8 bases match TRBD2. Germline loops: CDR1 SGHDT, CDR2 YYEEEE. This CDR3 has 16 residues. With 1 base clipped from V and 4 bases from J, the junction kept 8 bases outside the gene matches. CDR3 residues: CASSLLQAGVADTQYF. CDR3 DNA sequence: TGTGCCAGCAGCTTGCTCCAAGCGGGGGTGGCAGATACGCAGTATTTT.

A remark on this clone: The same CDR3 also results from other DNA sequences found in this sample. The rearrangement uses TRBV2 and TRBJ2-2, with D possibly being TRBD1 (6 bases). V lost 4 bases and J lost 1, with 13 bases in between. This CDR3 region has 16 residues. CDR1 SNHLY and CDR2 FYNNEI come from the germline V gene. The CDR3 spells CASSGTGQRNTGELFF. The CDR3 DNA reads as TGTGCCAGCAGTGGCACCGGACAGAGGAACACCGGGGAGCTGTTTTTT.

CDR3 in amino acids: CASTPGPGDTEAFF. CDR3 DNA sequence: TGTGCCAGTACCCCCGGGCCCGGGGACACTGAAGCTTTCTTT. The gene calls are TRBV19 and TRBJ1-1; D remains ambiguous. The V end lost 7 bases, the J end lost 3 bases, and 15 bases lay between the germline ends. The CDR3 covers 14 residues. Germline CDR1 LNHDA, CDR2 SQIVND (reference sequence).

The gene calls are TRBV6-6 and TRBJ2-3; 9 bases map to TRBD1. This CDR3 spans 14 amino acids. The V segment lost 6 bases and the J segment 4 bases; nucleotides outside the gene matches: 5. Germline V gives CDR1 MNHNY, CDR2 SVGAGI (reference sequence). This chain's CDR3 is CASRPGQGSDTQYF. CDR3 DNA: TGTGCCAGCAGGCCGGGACAGGGATCAGATACGCAGTATTTT.

This clone was detected once. The chain uses TRBV5-4 and TRBJ2-2, with 7 bases fitting TRBD1. Germline CDR1 reads SGHNT; CDR2 reads YYREEE (reference sequence). The junction had 7 bases not matched to a gene; V was cut back by 4 bases and J by 4 bases. The CDR3 sequence is 15 residues long. The DNA for the CDR3 is TGTGCCAGCAGCCCTACAGGGGTCTTCACCGGGGAGCTGTTTTTT. Its translation: CASSPTGVFTGELFF.

This chain links TRBV7-2 with TRBJ2-3, with D possibly matching TRBD1 (6 bases). V gave up 4 bases and J gave up 6 bases, with 11 bases separating them. The CDR3 is made up of 13 amino acids. CDR1 is SGHTA, CDR2 FQGNSA, per germline. CDR3 loop: CASSSNQGDTQYF. As DNA, the CDR3 is TGTGCCAGCAGCTCAAACCAGGGGGATACGCAGTATTTT.

This clone was counted between two and nine times. The chain links TRBV5-1 to TRBJ2-2; TRBD2 matches at 13 bases. Germline V gene data show CDR1 as SGHRS and CDR2 as YFSETQ. V was clipped by 3 bases and J by 4 bases; unmatched bases: 9. The CDR3 is 18 residues long. The CDR3 region is CASSSWTSGSSPTGELFF. DNA for the CDR3: TGCGCCAGCAGCTCTTGGACTAGCGGGAGTAGCCCCACCGGGGAGCTGTTTTTT.

The J gene is TRBJ2-3, the V gene TRBV19, with 11 bases aligning to TRBD2. This CDR3 is 15 amino acids long. The trim removed 7 bases at V and 7 bases at J, leaving 10 bases unmatched. CDR1 is LNHDA and CDR2 is SQIVND in the germline V gene (reference sequence). The CDR3 DNA reads TGTGCCAGTAAAGATCTAGCGGGGGGCACCTATACGCAGTATTTT. The encoded protein is CASKDLAGGTYTQYF.

This clone has just one count. V and J are TRBV5-1 and TRBJ1-4; TRBD1 agrees at 10 bases. The trim removed 4 bases at V and 8 bases at J, leaving 5 bases unmatched. Germline assignment: CDR1 SGHRS and CDR2 YFSETQ. CDR3 length: 14 amino acids. The CDR3 nucleotides read TGCGCCAGCAGCCCGGGGACAGGGGCCGAAAAACTGTTTTTT. It codes for CASSPGTGAEKLFF.

The chain uses TRBV10-3 and TRBJ1-2, with a weak D call TRBD1 (5 bases). Trimming shortened V by 2 bases and J by 3 bases, and 16 bases separated the two germline ends. The CDR3 totals 16 residues. Germline CDR1 is ENHRY and CDR2 is SYGVKD. In DNA form, the CDR3 reads TGTGCCATCAGTGAGCTCCGGGGGGGAGGAGACTATGGCTACACCTTC. This translates into CAISELRGGGDYGYTF.

This sequence joins TRBV12-2 and TRBJ2-3; TRBD1, the table's D call, lacks a check against the DNA. TRBV12-2 is reported as a pseudogene. This CDR3 region has 14 residues. CDR3 region: CASRWLLGTDTQYF. DNA of the CDR3: TGTGCAAGTCGCTGGCTTCTGGGCACAGATACGCAGTATTTT.

This chain links TRBV9 with TRBJ2-7; possibly TRBD1 for D (5 bases). The CDR3 sequence is 13 residues long. Trimming took 5 bases from V and 6 from J, leaving 15 bases between them. From germline, CDR1 is SGDLS and CDR2 YYNGEE. This CDR3 reads CASSGEGAGEQYF. CDR3 sequence (DNA): TGTGCCAGCAGTGGGGAAGGGGCTGGCGAGCAGTACTTC.